Listed here are 27 T cell receptor beta chains from one sample, sequenced in a study of CD8+ T cells in alopecia areata. Sequencing relied on a cDNA template that was reverse transcribed from extracted RNA. Sequencing used immunoSEQ multiplex PCR; TCRdb keeps in-frame clones, though not all of them. The sample lists around 180,000 clones; less than 65% were seen once. Treatment: oral pan-JAK inhibitor, 5-10 mg twice daily. The sequencing used CD4+ T cells sorted from blood, collected at week 24, from a patient treated with tofacitinib. These TCRs come from a human donor with alopecia areata.

Only a few counts were recorded for this clone. The rearrangement links TRBV30 to TRBJ2-1; D unclear. Trimming cost V 4 bases and J 7 bases, with 8 bases left between them. CDR1 is GTSNPN, CDR2 SVGIG, per germline (reference sequence). CDR3 size: 11 residues. The chain's CDR3 is CAWNQVNEQFF. The CDR3 bases are TGTGCCTGGAACCAGGTTAATGAGCAGTTCTTC.

This clone turned up a few times. The chain links TRBV7-8 to TRBJ1-4; no firm D call. V shed 1 base and J shed 8 bases, with 11 bases lying between them. This CDR3 contains 14 residues. Germline assignment: CDR1 SGHVS and CDR2 FQNEAQ. The CDR3 region is CASSLGPVGEKLFF. The CDR3 DNA is TGTGCCAGCAGCTTAGGGCCAGTTGGGGAAAAACTGTTTTTT.

This chain joins TRBV7-7 and TRBJ2-1; 8 bases line up with TRBD2. Germline values: CDR1 SSHAT, CDR2 FNYEAQ (reference sequence). V trimming: 3 bases; J trimming: 7 bases; junction bases outside the gene matches: 2. The CDR3 totals 13 residues. CDR3 region: CASSFPGGNEQFF. The CDR3 nucleotides read TGTGCCAGCAGCTTCCCGGGGGGGAATGAGCAGTTCTTC.

The V gene is TRBV30, the J gene TRBJ1-1; 9 bases agree with TRBD1. The germline CDR1 and CDR2 sequences are GTSNPN and SVGIG (reference sequence). This CDR3 region has 15 residues. J lost 2 bases, V lost 0 bases, and 4 bases had no gene match. The CDR3 reads CAWSVGTGRNTEAFF. DNA of the CDR3: TGTGCCTGGAGTGTGGGGACAGGGCGAAACACTGAAGCTTTCTTT.

This clone was counted a single time. V gene TRBV11-2 combines with J gene TRBJ2-5; 9 nucleotides align to TRBD2. Germline V lookup: CDR1 SGHAT, CDR2 FQNNGV. Trimming removed 6 bases from V and 5 bases from J; junction bases left unmatched: 19. The CDR3 has 18 amino acids. CDR3 amino acids: CASSTGGGGVPASETQYF. CDR3 coding DNA: TGTGCCAGCAGTACAGGCGGCGGGGGGGTCCCCGCGTCGGAGACCCAGTACTTC.

This clone was seen at least ten times. V gene TRBV5-1 combines with J gene TRBJ1-6, with D possibly being TRBD1 (6 bases). Germline V lookup: CDR1 SGHRS, CDR2 YFSETQ. The CDR3 runs to 16 residues. V dropped 4 bases and J dropped 10 bases, with 21 bases sitting between them. In DNA form, the CDR3 reads TGCGCCAGCAGCCTGAAACAGGGAAATGTAAGATCACCCCTCCACTTT. Translating gives CASSLKQGNVRSPLHF.

The gene calls are TRBV4-2 and TRBJ1-6; D unresolved. The V gene's germline CDR1 is LGHNA and CDR2 YNFKEQ. The CDR3 length is 12 residues. V was shortened by 11 bases and J by 8 bases, with 13 bases between the two germline ends. CDR3 sequence: CAARGGDSPLHF. The CDR3 region has the DNA TGTGCCGCTCGAGGTGGAGATTCACCCCTCCACTTT.

This rearrangement joins TRBV7-9 to TRBJ1-5; TRBD1 is a possible D gene (5 bases). With 5 bases removed from V and 1 base from J, the gap between germline ends came to 12 bases. This CDR3 spans 15 amino acids. The germline CDR1 and CDR2 sequences are SEHNR and FQNEAQ (reference sequence). The CDR3 DNA is TGTGCCAGCAGCCCGTCGGGGGTAAGCAATCAGCCCCAGCATTTT. Translation gives CASSPSGVSNQPQHF.

The chain uses TRBV4-3 and TRBJ2-5, with 9 bases fitting TRBD2. With V trimmed by 0 bases and J by 5 bases, 7 bases remained unmatched. The CDR3 consists of 16 residues. The germline V gene encodes CDR1 LGHNA and CDR2 YSLEER. The CDR3 protein is CASSQDLRGGAETQYF. CDR3 coding DNA: TGCGCCAGCAGCCAAGATCTTCGCGGGGGGGCGGAGACCCAGTACTTC.

The chain recombines TRBV7-9 with TRBJ1-1, with D perhaps matching TRBD1 (5 bases). The CDR3 length is 15 residues. CDR1 is SEHNR and CDR2 is FQNEAQ in the germline V gene (reference sequence). Trimming left V 1 base short and J 1 base short, with 10 bases between. CDR3 residues: CASSLVSGKNTEAFF. The CDR3 region has the DNA TGTGCCAGCAGCTTAGTGTCAGGGAAGAACACTGAAGCTTTCTTT.

The table lists this clone with a few counts. The chain combines TRBV29-1 with TRBJ2-7, with 9 bases matching TRBD1. In germline, CDR1 is SQVTM, CDR2 ANQGSEA. The length of the CDR3 is 13 residues. Unmatched junction bases numbered 4, after V lost 4 bases and J lost 3 bases. The CDR3 region is CSVGGQGFYEQYF. CDR3 bases: TGCAGCGTTGGGGGACAGGGATTCTACGAGCAGTACTTC.

Written as DNA, the CDR3 is TGTGCCAGCAGCTTAGCCGCTAGCGGGGCCTACGAGCAGTACTTC. This sequence encodes CASSLAASGAYEQYF. The rearrangement links TRBV7-2 to TRBJ2-7; 9 bases align to TRBD2. The germline V gene has CDR1 SGHTA and CDR2 FQGNSA. The V and J ends lost 0 bases and 2 bases, in that order; junction bases with no gene match: 2. The CDR3 is made up of 15 amino acids.

This chain joins TRBV29-1 and TRBJ1-5; D not certain. CDR1 is SQVTM and CDR2 is ANQGSEA in the germline V gene. CDR3 length: 9 residues. Trimming shortened V by 7 bases and J by 8 bases, and 6 bases separated the two germline ends. The CDR3 loop is CSAGEPQHF. The DNA of the CDR3 is TGCAGCGCCGGGGAGCCCCAGCATTTT. The variable domain in full, with the rest retrieved from reference TRBV29-1 and TRBJ1-5, is SAVISQKPSRDICQRGTSLTIQCQVDSQVTMMFWYRQQPGQSLTLIATANQGSEATYESGFVIDKFPISRPNLTFSTLTVSNMSPEDSSIYLCSAGEPQHFGDGTRLSIL.

This clone was seen a few times. The gene calls are TRBV5-1 and TRBJ1-1, with D possibly TRBD1 on 6 matching bases. V was shortened by 4 bases and J by 6 bases, with 19 bases between the two germline ends. CDR1 and CDR2 from the germline V gene are SGHRS and YFSETQ. The length of the CDR3 is 15 residues. The CDR3 loop reads CASSKNRVDIAEAFF. The CDR3 DNA reads TGCGCCAGCAGCAAAAACAGGGTGGACATCGCTGAAGCTTTCTTT.

The rearrangement links TRBV30 to TRBJ2-2; 10 bases match TRBD1. Germline lookup yields CDR1 GTSNPN and CDR2 SVGIG (reference sequence). Trimming took 3 bases from V and 6 from J; bases not matched to a gene: 4. The CDR3 spans 14 residues. The CDR3 nucleotides are TGTGCCTGGAGGGTAGGGACAGGGGCCGGGGAGCTGTTTTTT. It specifies CAWRVGTGAGELFF.

The table lists this clone with a few counts. This chain uses TRBV2 with TRBJ1-1; D unresolved. CDR1 SNHLY and CDR2 FYNNEI come from the germline V gene. V lost 0 bases, J lost 8 bases, and 13 bases lay in between. This CDR3 region has 14 residues. In DNA form, the CDR3 reads TGTGCCAGCAGTGAAGCGCGAGGCCGAGTGGAAGCTTTCTTT. This translates into CASSEARGRVEAFF.

This chain joins TRBV29-1 and TRBJ2-3; 13 bases line up with TRBD2. The CDR3 spans 16 residues. V trimming: 2 bases; J trimming: 2 bases; junction bases outside the gene matches: 4. Germline V gene lookup returns CDR1 SQVTM and CDR2 ANQGSEA. CDR3 region: CSVETTSGGITDTQYF. The CDR3 DNA reads as TGCAGCGTTGAAACGACTAGCGGGGGGATCACAGATACGCAGTATTTT.

This clone was counted many times. V is TRBV2 and J is TRBJ1-6; 8 bases agree with TRBD1. The CDR3 spans 16 residues. CDR1 SNHLY and CDR2 FYNNEI come from the germline V gene. V trimming: 2 bases; J trimming: 8 bases; junction bases outside the gene matches: 8. The CDR3 region is CASSEPPDRAYSPLHF. In nucleotides, the CDR3 is TGTGCCAGCAGTGAACCCCCGGACAGGGCTTATTCACCCCTCCACTTT.

The CDR3, as DNA: TGTGCCAGCAGCTTAGGTCCTTTTACTTGGCGAGAGACCCAGTACTTC. Amino acids: CASSLGPFTWRETQYF. The chain recombines TRBV7-2 with TRBJ2-5; D unclear. V lost 1 base to trimming and J lost 4 bases, with 16 bases between them. Germline lookup yields CDR1 SGHTA and CDR2 FQGNSA. There are 16 residues in the CDR3.

This chain connects TRBV29-1 to TRBJ2-5; a possible D gene is TRBD2 (5 bases). The germline V gene has CDR1 SQVTM and CDR2 ANQGSEA. The CDR3 sequence is 13 residues long. Deletions cut 3 bases from V and 5 bases from J, with 13 bases between. For the CDR3, the DNA is TGCAGCGTTGACTTCAAGCGGCGCGAGACCCAGTACTTC. Translated, it gives CSVDFKRRETQYF.

CDR3 sequence: CSVEGQTLGPDTQYF. DNA for the CDR3: TGCAGCGTTGAGGGCCAGACATTGGGCCCAGATACGCAGTATTTT. This rearrangement joins TRBV29-1 to TRBJ2-3; D gene unclear. The CDR3 extends over 15 amino acids. V was shortened by 3 bases and J by 4 bases, with 17 bases between the two germline ends. The germline CDR1 and CDR2 sequences are SQVTM and ANQGSEA.

For the CDR3, the DNA is TGTGCCTGGAGTCACCAGGACAGACTGAACACTGAAGCTTTCTTT. Its protein product is CAWSHQDRLNTEAFF. This rearrangement joins TRBV30 to TRBJ1-1, with a weak D call TRBD1 (6 bases). CDR1 is GTSNPN, CDR2 SVGIG, per germline (reference sequence). The CDR3 loop spans 15 amino acids. Between the trimmed V and J ends, which lost 2 bases and 0 bases, there was a span of 13 bases. Together with reference TRBV30 and TRBJ1-1, the CDR3 gives the full variable domain: SQTIHQWPATLVQPVGSPLSLECTVEGTSNPNLYWYRQAAGRGLQLLFYSVGIGQISSEVPQNLSASRPQDRQFILSSKKLLLSDSGFYLCAWSHQDRLNTEAFFGQGTRLTVV.

The chain recombines TRBV2 with TRBJ1-2; the D gene is possibly TRBD1 (5 bases). CDR1 is SNHLY, CDR2 FYNNEI, per germline. The CDR3 loop spans 14 amino acids. V was pared by 3 bases and J by 7 bases, with 15 bases between. The CDR3 protein is CASSDWQGLGGYTF. The CDR3 nucleotides are TGTGCCAGCAGTGATTGGCAGGGCTTGGGTGGCTACACCTTC.

For this clone: The sample has other DNA sequences that encode this CDR3 too. The chain carries TRBV5-1 and TRBJ2-5; D may be TRBD1 (6 bases). The CDR3 runs 13 residues. Germline V lookup: CDR1 SGHRS, CDR2 YFSETQ. Trimming took 3 bases from V and 1 from J, leaving 7 bases between them. DNA of the CDR3: TGCGCCAGCAGCTCACAGGGCCAAGAGACCCAGTACTTC. This encodes CASSSQGQETQYF. Using reference TRBV5-1 and TRBJ2-5 for the parts outside the CDR3, the full variable domain is KAGVTQTPRYLIKTRGQQVTLSCSPISGHRSVSWYQQTPGQGLQFLFEYFSETQRNKGNFPGRFSGRQFSNSRSEMNVSTLELGDSALYLCASSSQGQETQYFGPGTRLLVL.

V and J are TRBV6-4 and TRBJ2-7; possibly TRBD1 or TRBD2 for D (5 bases each). The CDR3 is 15 amino acids. V gave up 10 bases and J gave up 5 bases, with 24 bases separating them. Germline loops: CDR1 MRHNA, CDR2 SNTAGT. The CDR3 spells CAIRDSPGTCNEQYF. CDR3 DNA: TGTGCCATCAGAGACAGCCCCGGGACCTGTAACGAGCAGTACTTC.

V and J are TRBV6-4 and TRBJ2-3, with 10 bases aligning to TRBD2. J gave up 4 bases and V 0 bases, and 4 bases lay outside the gene matches. CDR3 length: 16 amino acids. Germline CDR1 reads MRHNA; CDR2 reads SNTAGT. DNA for the CDR3: TGTGCCAGCAGTGACTCGGATAGCGGGGGGCCAGATACGCAGTATTTT. Amino acids: CASSDSDSGGPDTQYF.

The chain has TRBV29-1 and TRBJ1-1; D might be TRBD1 (6 bases). This CDR3 spans 11 amino acids. V gave up 4 bases and J gave up 7 bases, with 10 bases separating them. Germline lookup yields CDR1 SQVTM and CDR2 ANQGSEA. CDR3 amino acids: CSVARTDEAFF. CDR3 nucleotide sequence: TGCAGCGTTGCTCGGACAGATGAAGCTTTCTTT.